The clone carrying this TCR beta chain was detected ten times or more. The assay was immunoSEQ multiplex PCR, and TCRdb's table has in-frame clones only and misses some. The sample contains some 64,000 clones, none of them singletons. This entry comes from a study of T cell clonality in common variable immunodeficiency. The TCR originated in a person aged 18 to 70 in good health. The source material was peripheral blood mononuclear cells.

The CDR3 DNA, read in part, is TGTGCCTGGAGTGGTAGACTAGCGTGGGGGAACACCGGGGAG. This translates into CAWSGRLAWGNTGE. The whole CDR3 protein is CAWSGRLAWGNTGELFF. The chain joins TRBV30 to TRBJ2-2; TRBD2 matches at 8 bases. Read data end 3 residues before the CDR3 end; the end is taken from the germline J gene. The J segment lost 1 base and the V segment lost 1 base, leaving 8 bases of the junction unmatched. This CDR3 is built from 17 residues. CDR1 is GTSNPN, CDR2 SVGIG, per germline (reference sequence).